The clone carrying this T cell receptor (beta chain) was counted a single time. The antigen is unknown. The sample comes from a study of shared clonotypes between healthy human individuals. Overall study results and limits: Several donors shared about 4.5% of their naive CD4 clonotypes.

Adult Caucasians living in Nashville, Tennessee made up all of the donors. Sorted-subset replicate PCR reactions contained 200 to 250 ng DNA, corresponding to 29,000 or so T cell genomes. Assay used: immunoSEQ multiplex PCR; TCRdb lists only in-frame clones, some missing. The top ten hold about 0.37% of the sample, which has a few million clones, over 90% seen once. The sample taken for sequencing was naive CD4+ T cells from PBMCs. Subset in this sample: CD45RA+ positively selected. This clonotype was sampled from a man aged 18-30 years in good health. Some clones in this sample may be carry-over from other donors' samples.

The CDR3 DNA reads TGCGCCAGCAGCTTGAGTGAGGGCAGCACAGATACGCAGTATTTT. Translation: CASSLSEGSTDTQYF. V and J are TRBV5-1 and TRBJ2-3; D might be TRBD2 (5 bases). Germline assignment: CDR1 SGHRS and CDR2 YFSETQ. The CDR3 runs 15 residues. Trimming left V 1 base short and J 0 bases short, with 9 bases between.